This TCR beta chain was recovered during a study of T-cell memory formation after mild COVID-19. TCRdb fed the 5' RACE reads into MiXCR, producing one record per CDR3 protein. The data hold around 530,000 distinct CDR3 sequences, with roughly 21% observed a single time. The CDR3 has 13 amino acids. The V and J ends lost 0 bases and 7 bases, in that order; junction bases with no gene match: 3. Germline V gives CDR1 DFQATT, CDR2 SNEGSKA (reference sequence). This clonotype occurred a few times. The chain has TRBV20-1 and TRBJ2-3; TRBD2 matches 8 bases. This receptor was obtained from an adult woman who had mild COVID-19 (a few samples of this study predate the infection). Cell type and time point are not known. Sequences were obtained from PBMCs or a T cell subset sorted from them (not recorded which). Here the CDR3 reads CSARDSGGNTQYF. DNA for the CDR3: TGCAGTGCTAGAGATTCGGGAGGGAATACGCAGTATTTT.